Listed here are 11 T cell receptor beta chains from one sample, sequenced in a study of regulatory T cells in long-lasting Graves disease. Time point noted: newly diagnosed GD, antithyroid drugs for less than 3 months. The TCR library was made from RNA that had been extracted from PBMCs in TRIzol. Both iRepertoire HTBI primers and Arm-PCR of CDR3 regions were used to build the TCR beta libraries. From the multiplex PCR reads, TCRdb called clonotypes with MiXCR, one entry per CDR3 protein. The sample contains hundreds of thousands of distinct CDR3 sequences, roughly a sixth of which appear only once. This sample was shared with a second study, whose subject was T cells in Graves' hyperthyroidism and ophthalmopathy.

The specimen was peripheral blood mononuclear cells (PBMCs), collected at new diagnosis, from a patient treated with antithyroid drugs. Every receptor here comes from a woman aged 35 to 60 with Graves disease.

In its sample, this clonotype was seen many times. This rearrangement joins TRBV20-1 to TRBJ2-5, with D hard to call. Germline CDR1 DFQATT, CDR2 SNEGSKA (reference sequence). CDR3 length: 17 amino acids. The V and J ends lost 2 bases and 0 bases respectively, with 19 bases between them. In DNA form, the CDR3 reads TGCAGTGCTAGATCGGGCTTCGTGAGTACTAACCAAGAGACCCAGTACTTC. Its protein product is CSARSGFVSTNQETQYF.

This clonotype occurred many times. J is TRBJ2-1 and V is TRBV13; TRBD1 is a possible D gene (5 bases). Germline V gene sequence: CDR1 PRHDT, CDR2 FYEKMQ (reference sequence). V lost 5 bases to trimming and J lost 6 bases, with 14 bases between them. This CDR3 has 14 residues. CDR3 amino acids: CASSIRQRINEQFF. Written as DNA, the CDR3 is TGTGCCAGCAGCATCCGACAGAGAATCAATGAGCAGTTCTTC.

The chain links TRBV20-1 to TRBJ1-1; D is perhaps TRBD1 (6 bases). The CDR3 consists of 14 residues. CDR1 and CDR2 from the germline V gene are DFQATT and SNEGSKA (reference sequence). With 7 bases removed from V and 1 base from J, the gap between germline ends came to 16 bases. The CDR3 sequence: CSGRRGAGNTEAFF. The DNA for the CDR3 is TGCAGTGGCCGGAGGGGGGCGGGGAACACTGAAGCTTTCTTT.

The V gene is TRBV11-2, the J gene TRBJ1-3, with no clear D. The ends were cut back, 0 bases at V and 4 bases at J, with 7 bases in the middle. This CDR3 spans 14 amino acids. Germline CDR1 SGHAT, CDR2 FQNNGV. CDR3 residues: CASSLEGFGNTIYF. CDR3 nucleotides: TGTGCCAGCAGCTTAGAAGGCTTCGGAAACACCATATATTTT. The full variable domain, in which reference TRBV11-2 and TRBJ1-3 provide the parts outside the CDR3, is EAGVAQSPRYKIIEKRQSVAFWCNPISGHATLYWYQQILGQGPKLLIQFQNNGVVDDSQLPKDRFSAERLKGVDSTLKIQPAKLEDSAVYLCASSLEGFGNTIYFGEGSWLTVV.

Points on this clonotype: A much larger clone lies a single base off, so this may be a read error. This chain uses TRBV3-1 with TRBJ2-1; the D gene is possibly TRBD2 (6 bases). This CDR3 has 10 amino acids. CDR1 LGHDT and CDR2 YNNKEL come from the germline V gene (reference sequence). Trimming pared 11 bases from V and 5 bases from J, leaving 7 bases between. The CDR3 DNA is TGTGCCTCGGGGGACAATGAGCAGTTCTTC. It translates to CASGDNEQFF.

This clonotype was seen many times. The genes are TRBV10-1 and TRBJ2-3, with D possibly being TRBD1 (5 bases). CDR3 length equals 12 residues. The germline V and J ends were trimmed by 6 bases and 4 bases, with 8 bases remaining between them. Germline V gives CDR1 WNHNN, CDR2 SYGVQD (reference sequence). CDR3: CASRDTSDTQYF. CDR3 DNA: TGCGCCAGCAGGGACACTTCAGATACGCAGTATTTT.

In this sample, this clonotype turned up many times. The rearrangement links TRBV6-1 to TRBJ1-1; 8 bases map to TRBD1. Germline CDR1 MNHNS, CDR2 SASEGT. V lost 6 bases, J lost 5 bases, and 5 bases stayed unmatched. The CDR3 contains 13 residues. CDR3 nucleotide sequence: TGTGCCAGCAGAACAGGGGGGCGGACTGAAGCTTTCTTT. Translating gives CASRTGGRTEAFF.

A word on this clonotype: Just one base apart from a much larger clone, this may be a read error. V and J are TRBV28 and TRBJ2-1; D possibly corresponds to TRBD1 (6 bases). The germline gives CDR1 MDHEN, CDR2 SYDVKM. The CDR3 is 18 amino acids. The V gene lost 6 bases and the J gene lost 10 bases, with 31 bases spanning the gap. The CDR3 coding sequence is TGTGCCAGCAGCCAACCTCGGACAGTATCCCTGATCTCCTACGAGCAGTTCTTC. It translates to CASSQPRTVSLISYEQFF. The full variable domain, in which reference TRBV28 and TRBJ2-1 provide the parts outside the CDR3, is DVKVTQSSRYLVKRTGEKVFLECVQDMDHENMFWYRQDPGLGLRLIYFSYDVKMKEKGDIPEGYSVSREKKERFSLILESASTNQTSMYLCASSQPRTVSLISYEQFFGPGTRLTVL.

This clonotype was counted a few times. This chain connects TRBV11-2 to TRBJ1-2; the D is unclear. The germline gives CDR1 SGHAT, CDR2 FQNNGV. CDR3 length: 15 residues. V was pared by 1 base and J by 8 bases, with 17 bases between. CDR3 nucleotide sequence: TGTGCCAGCAGCTTAGGACCCAGCAGCCCTATAGGCTACACCTTC. The encoded protein is CASSLGPSSPIGYTF.

This clonotype was seen repeatedly, ten times or more. The rearrangement uses TRBV30 and TRBJ2-5; D gene uncertain. There are 13 residues in the CDR3. Germline V gene data show CDR1 as GTSNPN and CDR2 as SVGIG (reference sequence). The V gene lost 4 bases and the J gene lost 1 base, with 10 bases spanning the gap. In nucleotides, the CDR3 is TGTGCCTGGACCTCCGAGCCCCAAGAGACCCAGTACTTC. It translates to CAWTSEPQETQYF.

The rearrangement links TRBV19 to TRBJ1-6; a weak D match, TRBD1 (5 bases). CDR1 and CDR2 (germline): LNHDA, SQIVND (reference sequence). This CDR3 has 17 residues. The ends were cut back, 5 bases at V and 7 bases at J, with 21 bases in the middle. The CDR3 loop is CASSLDVGGPLNSPLHF. CDR3 bases: TGTGCCAGTAGTCTGGATGTGGGGGGACCGCTAAATTCACCCCTCCACTTT.